Listed here are 32 T cell receptor beta chains from one sample, sequenced in a study of cytomegalovirus exposure and HLA in healthy donors (dated by TCRdb to the late 2010s). Libraries were built with the immunoSEQ multiplex PCR assay. For the multiplex PCR, a mixture combining 60 forward primers for TCR Vbeta segments and 13 reverse primers for TCR Jbeta segments was used. TCRdb retrieved this table from immuneACCESS and kept in-frame rearrangements only. Not all clones are present; in checked studies, unresolved V genes account for under half, and no reason is known for the remainder. Present in this sample are 160,000 or so clones, under 85% of which were seen just once. The top ten clonotypes cover roughly 1.4% of the sample. Sequenced: PBMCs. These receptors all stem from a woman in her thirties in good health and CMV-seronegative.

The gene calls are TRBV5-6 and TRBJ1-4, with D unclear. V dropped 0 bases and J dropped 10 bases, with 7 bases sitting between them. The germline gives CDR1 SGHDT, CDR2 YYEEEE. CDR3 length equals 12 residues. The chain's CDR3 is CASSLEGGKLFF. DNA for the CDR3: TGTGCCAGCAGCTTGGAAGGAGGAAAACTGTTTTTT.

DNA for the CDR3: TGCGCCAGCAGGCCAGCGGGGGGGTACAATGAGCAGTTCTTC. This gives the protein CASRPAGGYNEQFF. The V and J genes are TRBV4-1 and TRBJ2-1; 10 nucleotides line up with TRBD2. This CDR3 region has 14 residues. Germline assignment: CDR1 MGHRA and CDR2 YSYEKL. The junction had 3 bases not matched to a gene; V was cut back by 6 bases and J by 4 bases.

The gene calls are TRBV21-1 and TRBJ2-7; TRBD1 is the table's D call, not checked against the DNA. TRBV21-1 is a recognized pseudogene. CDR3 length: 18 residues. For the CDR3, the DNA is TGTGCCAGCAGCAAAGAGGAGGACCGGGACAGGGGGCGACACGAGCAGTACTTC. It translates to CASSKEEDRDRGRHEQYF.

The chain is built from TRBV7-9 and TRBJ1-2; D uncertain. Trimming took 1 base from V and 7 from J, leaving 16 bases between them. Germline assignment: CDR1 SEHNR and CDR2 FQNEAQ (reference sequence). The CDR3 sequence is 15 residues long. The CDR3 sequence is CASSLVEQPVGGYTF. The CDR3 bases are TGTGCCAGCAGCTTAGTGGAACAGCCGGTGGGTGGCTACACCTTC.

The chain carries TRBV30 and TRBJ1-3; 9 bases map to TRBD1. The length of the CDR3 is 14 residues. The germline V gene encodes CDR1 GTSNPN and CDR2 SVGIG (reference sequence). The V segment lost 4 bases and the J segment 4 bases; nucleotides outside the gene matches: 5. The CDR3 here is CAWIRQGVGNTIYF. DNA for the CDR3: TGTGCCTGGATTCGACAGGGGGTAGGAAACACCATATATTTT. The full variable domain, rest sourced from reference TRBV30 and TRBJ1-3, is SQTIHQWPATLVQPVGSPLSLECTVEGTSNPNLYWYRQAAGRGLQLLFYSVGIGQISSEVPQNLSASRPQDRQFILSSKKLLLSDSGFYLCAWIRQGVGNTIYFGEGSWLTVV.

The chain couples TRBV27 to TRBJ2-7; TRBD1 matches 8 bases. Germline V lookup: CDR1 MNHEY, CDR2 SMNVEV (reference sequence). Losses at the gene ends were 2 bases for V and 2 bases for J; bases not matched to a gene: 2. The CDR3 runs 14 residues. The CDR3 loop is CASSLGRGPYEQYF. CDR3 coding DNA: TGTGCCAGCAGTTTAGGCAGGGGGCCCTACGAGCAGTACTTC.

V is TRBV9 and J is TRBJ2-1, with a tentative D call TRBD2 (5 bases). Germline CDR1 reads SGDLS; CDR2 reads YYNGEE. This CDR3 is 15 amino acids long. V lost 0 bases to trimming and J lost 10 bases, with 17 bases between them. The CDR3 spells CASSVAGGFSEEQFF. The DNA of the CDR3 is TGTGCCAGCAGCGTAGCAGGAGGATTCAGCGAGGAGCAGTTCTTC.

V and J are TRBV19 and TRBJ1-5; 7 nucleotides align to TRBD1. The CDR3 consists of 14 residues. The V gene end was trimmed by 7 bases and the J gene end by 5 bases; junction bases not matched to a gene: 8. Germline lookup yields CDR1 LNHDA and CDR2 SQIVND (reference sequence). CDR3 residues: CASIGQAGYQPQHF. The CDR3 nucleotides read TGTGCCAGTATAGGACAGGCCGGGTATCAGCCCCAGCATTTT.

Here the CDR3 DNA reads TGTGCCAGCAGTTTATCGGGGACTAGCGGGGGGCCATGGTACGAGCAGTACTTC. Protein product: CASSLSGTSGGPWYEQYF. The gene calls are TRBV27 and TRBJ2-5, with 15 bases matching TRBD2. The better agreement between TRBJ2-7 and the DNA end casts doubt on the J call. Germline loops: CDR1 MNHEY, CDR2 SMNVEV (reference sequence). CDR3 length: 18 amino acids.

This chain joins TRBV5-1 and TRBJ2-7, with D possibly matching TRBD1 (5 bases). This CDR3 spans 13 amino acids. Germline V gives CDR1 SGHRS, CDR2 YFSETQ. Trimming stripped 0 bases from V and 4 bases from J, with 8 bases between. This CDR3 is CASSLETVYEQYF. Written as DNA, the CDR3 is TGCGCCAGCAGCTTGGAGACAGTATACGAGCAGTACTTC.

The table lists this clone with a count of one. The chain combines TRBV7-3 with TRBJ2-2, with D possibly being TRBD2 (5 bases). Germline CDR1 is SGHTA and CDR2 is FQGTGA. With 4 bases removed from V and 7 bases from J, the gap between germline ends came to 7 bases. CDR3 size: 12 residues. CDR3 region: CASSYGDGELFF. CDR3 DNA sequence: TGTGCCAGCAGCTACGGGGACGGGGAGCTGTTTTTT.

The rearrangement joins TRBV10-3 to TRBJ2-7, with TRBD1 matching 9 bases. Germline CDR1 ENHRY, CDR2 SYGVKD. The J segment lost 6 bases and the V segment lost 8 bases, leaving 8 bases of the junction unmatched. The CDR3 has 13 residues. CDR3 region: CAIGYSTGGEQYF. DNA for the CDR3: TGTGCCATCGGTTACTCGACAGGGGGCGAGCAGTACTTC.

V and J are TRBV5-6 and TRBJ1-4, with 7 bases fitting TRBD1. V shed 4 bases and J 1 base; nucleotides not matched to a gene: 7. This CDR3 comprises 16 residues. From germline, CDR1 is SGHDT and CDR2 YYEEEE. The CDR3 DNA reads TGTGCCAGCAGCCCCATAACAGGGGAAACTAATGAAAAACTGTTTTTT. It translates to CASSPITGETNEKLFF.

This chain connects TRBV23-1 to TRBJ2-3; 8 bases fit TRBD2. TRBV23-1 is designated an ORF whose function remains uncertain. This CDR3 comprises 20 residues. V trimming: 3 bases; J trimming: 0 bases; junction bases outside the gene matches: 17. CDR3 residues: CASSQNRKRGRLLSTDTQYF. The CDR3 DNA reads as TGCGCCAGCAGTCAGAATCGGAAGCGGGGGAGGCTCCTCAGCACAGATACGCAGTATTTT.

This clone occurred once. The gene calls are TRBV7-8 and TRBJ1-3; no firm D call. The CDR3 is made up of 16 amino acids. V was pared by 2 bases and J by 1 base, with 12 bases between. The V gene's germline CDR1 is SGHVS and CDR2 FQNEAQ. Here the CDR3 reads CASSLSSSSSGNTIYF. The CDR3 region has the DNA TGTGCCAGCAGCTTATCTTCCAGTTCTTCTGGAAACACCATATATTTT.

The V and J genes are TRBV6-1 and TRBJ1-2; no clear D. Germline lookup yields CDR1 MNHNS and CDR2 SASEGT. Trimming stripped 6 bases from V and 8 bases from J, with 16 bases between. This CDR3 contains 13 residues. The CDR3: CASRQDSAIGYTF. In nucleotides, the CDR3 is TGTGCCAGCAGGCAGGACTCCGCTATAGGCTACACCTTC.

This clone was seen more than once but under ten times. This rearrangement joins TRBV10-3 to TRBJ1-1; D not certain. The CDR3 loop spans 13 amino acids. Trimming took 3 bases from V and 1 from J, leaving 6 bases between them. CDR1 and CDR2 from the germline V gene are ENHRY and SYGVKD. CDR3: CAISDTGNTEAFF. CDR3 DNA sequence: TGTGCCATCAGTGATACGGGGAACACTGAAGCTTTCTTT.

The gene calls are TRBV12-5 and TRBJ2-7; TRBD2 agrees at 7 bases. The V and J ends lost 5 bases and 9 bases, in that order; junction bases with no gene match: 4. Germline-derived CDR1 and CDR2 are LGHNT and FRNRAP. This CDR3 spans 11 amino acids. DNA for the CDR3: TGTGCTAGTGGTACGGGGAGGGTGCAGTACTTC. Translating gives CASGTGRVQYF.

The chain joins TRBV18 to TRBJ2-3; TRBD2 matches at 14 bases. This CDR3 spans 15 amino acids. Germline CDR1 reads KGHSH; CDR2 reads LQKENI. The J segment lost 7 bases and the V segment lost 5 bases, leaving 5 bases of the junction unmatched. The CDR3 DNA reads TGTGCCAGCTCAGCCGGGACTAGCGGGGGAAATACGCAGTATTTT. This sequence encodes CASSAGTSGGNTQYF.

This clone was counted between two and nine times. The CDR3 loop reads CASSYGRGFETEAFF. Here the CDR3 DNA reads TGTGCCAGCAGTTACGGCAGGGGGTTCGAGACTGAAGCTTTCTTT. This chain uses TRBV6-6 with TRBJ1-1; 7 bases are a match to TRBD1. Germline V CDR1 and CDR2: MNHNY, SVGAGI (reference sequence). The CDR3 has 15 residues. The V gene end was trimmed by 2 bases and the J gene end by 5 bases; junction bases not matched to a gene: 8.

For this clone: The junction departs from germline at one end; a sequencing error may be responsible. This chain connects TRBV6-1 to TRBJ1-1; 7 bases map to TRBD1. The germline CDR1 and CDR2 sequences are MNHNS and SASEGT. This CDR3 has 10 residues. The DNA for the CDR3 is TGTGCCAGCAGTGAGAGGACAGGAGGGTTT. This encodes CASSERTGGF.

The chain recombines TRBV30 with TRBJ1-3; weak D call: TRBD1 (6 bases). The germline V and J ends were trimmed by 6 bases and 4 bases, with 13 bases remaining between them. From germline, CDR1 is GTSNPN and CDR2 SVGIG (reference sequence). The CDR3 covers 13 residues. The DNA for the CDR3 is TGTGCCTGTGAACAGGGATTCGGAAACACCATATATTTT. This encodes CACEQGFGNTIYF.

The CDR3 bases are TGCGCCAGCAGCCCAGGAGGAGGGACCTCTTCGTGGGAGCAGTACTTC. It encodes CASSPGGGTSSWEQYF. V and J are TRBV5-1 and TRBJ2-5; TRBD2 is a possible D gene (6 bases). V lost 4 bases and J lost 11, with 27 bases in between. Germline CDR1 is SGHRS and CDR2 is YFSETQ. This CDR3 has 16 amino acids.

This clone was observed a few times. The chain combines TRBV4-1 with TRBJ2-3; possibly TRBD2 for D (5 bases). CDR1 MGHRA and CDR2 YSYEKL come from the germline V gene. The CDR3 is 13 residues long. Trimming cost V 0 bases and J 5 bases, with 6 bases left between them. CDR3 bases: TGCGCCAGCAGCCAAGATGGAGGAGATACGCAGTATTTT. Translation: CASSQDGGDTQYF.

This clone was detected only once. The chain links TRBV5-1 to TRBJ2-2; 8 bases match TRBD1. This CDR3 is 15 amino acids long. V lost 3 bases and J lost 5; bases outside the gene matches: 6. Germline CDR1 SGHRS, CDR2 YFSETQ. This CDR3 is CASSWSGQGTGELFF. The CDR3 nucleotides are TGCGCCAGCAGCTGGAGTGGACAGGGTACCGGGGAGCTGTTTTTT.

The rearrangement links TRBV7-9 to TRBJ1-5; D remains ambiguous. Germline V gene data show CDR1 as SEHNR and CDR2 as FQNEAQ (reference sequence). Trimming took off 4 bases at V and 0 bases at J, with 10 bases between the two ends. This CDR3 has 15 residues. In nucleotides, the CDR3 is TGTGCCAGCAGCTCCCCCGGCGGTAGCAATCAGCCCCAGCATTTT. Its protein product is CASSSPGGSNQPQHF.

V and J are TRBV7-6 and TRBJ2-7; TRBD2 aligns across 9 bases. Germline-derived CDR1 and CDR2 are SGHVS and FNYEAQ. J lost 1 base, V lost 5 bases, and 12 bases had no gene match. This CDR3 region has 17 residues. The CDR3 DNA reads as TGTGCCAGCAGCCCAACACTGACTAGCGGCCTATCCTACGAGCAGTACTTC. Amino acids: CASSPTLTSGLSYEQYF.

This chain joins TRBV5-6 and TRBJ1-4; TRBD1 might be the D (5 bases). The V gene's germline CDR1 is SGHDT and CDR2 YYEEEE. Deletions cut 6 bases from V and 10 bases from J, with 10 bases between. This CDR3 is 11 amino acids long. CDR3 in amino acids: CASTMGGKLFF. CDR3 coding DNA: TGTGCCAGCACCATGGGGGGAAAACTGTTTTTT.

The chain links TRBV5-4 to TRBJ1-6, with TRBD1 matching 9 bases. Germline CDR1 SGHNT, CDR2 YYREEE (reference sequence). J gave up 16 bases and V 3 bases, and 11 bases lay outside the gene matches. The CDR3 extends over 14 amino acids. CDR3 in amino acids: CASSSPGQGPLLHF. DNA for the CDR3: TGTGCCAGCAGCTCACCGGGACAGGGTCCTTTGCTCCACTTT.

With respect to this clone: Distinct nucleotide sequences in the sample also encode this CDR3. The chain recombines TRBV18 with TRBJ2-7; TRBD1 agrees at 8 bases. Germline loops: CDR1 KGHSH, CDR2 LQKENI. The V and J ends lost 3 bases and 1 base, in that order; junction bases with no gene match: 2. CDR3 size: 14 residues. The chain's CDR3 is CASSPGTGSYEQYF. The CDR3 bases are TGTGCCAGCTCACCCGGGACAGGATCCTACGAGCAGTACTTC.

This clone has a single count. The chain is built from TRBV2 and TRBJ1-4, with D maybe TRBD1 (5 bases). Trimming took off 7 bases at V and 3 bases at J, with 12 bases between the two ends. This CDR3 spans 14 amino acids. Per the germline V gene, CDR1 is SNHLY and CDR2 is FYNNEI. The CDR3 is CASKGRISNEKLFF. The CDR3 region has the DNA TGTGCCAGCAAGGGGCGCATCTCTAATGAAAAACTGTTTTTT.

The chain carries TRBV6-5 and TRBJ1-2; D gene ambiguous. V lost 0 bases, J lost 0 bases, and 8 bases lay in between. Per germline, CDR1 MNHEY and CDR2 SVGAGI. The CDR3 spans 15 residues. The CDR3 DNA sequence: TGTGCCAGCAGTTACTCTGTATCGGCTAACTATGGCTACACCTTC. Translated, it gives CASSYSVSANYGYTF.